This TCR beta chain was recorded in a study of human T cells and chemical hapten exposure. Whole-study context: How much TCR each sample yielded varied, mostly because pooled library volumes differed slightly. Study-wide points: As the donors had alopecia, their immune response may differ from healthy people's.

The CDR3 runs to 15 residues. Germline CDR1 LGHDT, CDR2 YNNKEL (reference sequence). V was cut by 3 bases and J by 2 bases, with 13 bases left in between. A note on this clonotype: Its antigen is not identified.

Methods used by the authors: Across samples, TCR counts had a median of about 88,000 and ranged from 23,224 to 690,600. TCRdb re-called the RACE reads through MiXCR, storing one row per CDR3 protein. TCRdb's processing, not the study's, gives the V and J calls here. This sample has approximately 160,000 distinct CDR3 sequences, with around a quarter found just once. Time point in this sample: patch test 3, about 24 weeks after DPC sensitization. Treatment in this sample: therapeutic diphenylcyclopropenone sensitization with weekly scalp DPC. At every patch-test visit, blood was drawn before the patch test was applied.

The receptor comes from a woman under 30 with alopecia areata. Some clones in this sample may be carry-over from other donors' samples. The J gene is TRBJ1-2, the V gene TRBV3-1; D is unclear. The source material was whole blood, sampled in connection with sensitization to the hapten diphenylcyclopropenone (DPC). In nucleotides, the CDR3 is TGTGCCAGCAGCCATTGGACGGGGAAAAACTATGGCTACACCTTC. Translated, it gives CASSHWTGKNYGYTF.